These T cell receptor beta chains were read from a single sample in a study of blood T cell repertoires in COVID-19. Only in-frame clones appear in the TCRdb table, and some are missing; sequencing was by immunoSEQ multiplex PCR. The sample consists of 50,000 to 60,000 clones, roughly 89% of them appearing once. Sequencing was done on a sample of peripheral blood. The receptor source for this set is a man aged 40-50 years with COVID-19, enrolled during active disease. The CDR3 runs from the conserved cysteine through the conserved F or W. The order of the fields is J gene, V gene, clone size, CDR3 length, D gene, CDR3 protein, CDR3 DNA. D genes are given only for firm matches. Rows give clone size only sometimes, using once, few, many, or a class for an expanded clone.

j_gene: TRBJ2-3; v_gene: TRBV13; abundance: NA; len: 15; d_gene: NA; CDR3aa: CASSLAGIRTDTQYF; CDR3nt: TGTGCCAGCAGCTTAGCGGGGATTCGGACAGATACGCAGTATTTT
j_gene: TRBJ1-1; v_gene: TRBV12-3/TRBV12-4; abundance: NA; len: 13; d_gene: NA; CDR3aa: CASSFNRGTEAFF; CDR3nt: TGTGCCAGCAGTTTTAATCGGGGCACTGAAGCTTTCTTT
j_gene: TRBJ2-1; v_gene: TRBV19; abundance: NA; len: 16; d_gene: TRBD2; CDR3aa: CASSPLTSGAYNEQFF; CDR3nt: TGTGCCAGTAGTCCGCTGACTAGCGGGGCTTACAATGAGCAGTTCTTC
j_gene: TRBJ2-3; v_gene: TRBV30; abundance: once; len: 14; d_gene: NA; CDR3aa: CAWSQGGSTDTQYF; CDR3nt: TGTGCCTGGAGTCAGGGTGGAAGCACAGATACGCAGTATTTT
j_gene: TRBJ2-7; v_gene: TRBV30; abundance: NA; len: 11; d_gene: NA; CDR3aa: CAWSVTNEQYF; CDR3nt: TGTGCCTGGAGTGTAACAAACGAGCAGTACTTC
j_gene: TRBJ1-2; v_gene: TRBV6-5; abundance: NA; len: 14; d_gene: TRBD1; CDR3aa: CASSYIGGGYGYTF; CDR3nt: TGTGCCAGCAGTTATATAGGGGGCGGCTATGGCTACACCTTC
j_gene: TRBJ2-4; v_gene: TRBV15; abundance: NA; len: 14; d_gene: NA; CDR3aa: CATSRLGDTGFQYF; CDR3nt: TGTGCCACCAGCAGACTGGGGGACACGGGATTTCAGTACTTC
j_gene: TRBJ2-3; v_gene: TRBV11-3; abundance: few; len: 15; d_gene: TRBD2; CDR3aa: CASSPSSGARDTQYF; CDR3nt: TGTGCCAGCAGCCCCTCTAGCGGGGCACGAGATACGCAGTATTTT
j_gene: TRBJ1-2; v_gene: TRBV18; abundance: few; len: 11; d_gene: TRBD1; CDR3aa: CASSPGTDFTF; CDR3nt: TGTGCCAGCTCACCTGGGACAGACTTTACCTTC
j_gene: TRBJ1-1; v_gene: TRBV21-1; abundance: once; len: 16; d_gene: NA; CDR3aa: CASRQRTGPANTEAFF; CDR3nt: TGTGCCAGTCGGCAGCGTACAGGCCCAGCGAACACTGAAGCTTTCTTT
j_gene: TRBJ1-5; v_gene: TRBV19; abundance: NA; len: 14; d_gene: TRBD1; CDR3aa: CASSLRQGHQPQHF; CDR3nt: TGTGCCAGTAGTTTGAGACAGGGACATCAGCCCCAGCATTTT
j_gene: TRBJ2-3; v_gene: TRBV10-2; abundance: NA; len: 14; d_gene: TRBD1; CDR3aa: CASSRTGTTDTQYF; CDR3nt: TGCGCCAGCAGTAGGACAGGGACCACAGATACGCAGTATTTT
j_gene: TRBJ1-1; v_gene: TRBV28; abundance: NA; len: 13; d_gene: NA; CDR3aa: CASSLGSPTEAFF; CDR3nt: TGTGCCAGCAGTTTGGGCAGCCCCACTGAAGCTTTCTTT
j_gene: TRBJ2-1; v_gene: TRBV7-3; abundance: NA; len: 21; d_gene: TRBD2; CDR3aa: CASSLTPPGLAGDGGSNEQFF; CDR3nt: TGTGCCAGCAGCTTAACCCCTCCGGGACTAGCGGGAGACGGGGGGAGCAATGAGCAGTTCTTC
j_gene: TRBJ2-7; v_gene: TRBV7-2; abundance: NA; len: 15; d_gene: TRBD1; CDR3aa: CASSHGQGSSYEQYF; CDR3nt: TGTGCCAGCAGCCACGGACAGGGTAGCTCCTACGAGCAGTACTTC
j_gene: TRBJ2-2; v_gene: TRBV5-4; abundance: NA; len: 16; d_gene: TRBD2; CDR3aa: CASSLVRTSGTGELFF; CDR3nt: TGTGCCAGCAGCTTGGTACGGACTAGCGGGACCGGGGAGCTGTTTTTT
j_gene: TRBJ2-2; v_gene: TRBV10-3; abundance: NA; len: 18; d_gene: NA; CDR3aa: CAISERAPRGTNTGELFF; CDR3nt: TGTGCCATCAGTGAAAGAGCCCCCCGAGGAACGAACACCGGGGAGCTGTTTTTT
j_gene: TRBJ2-3; v_gene: TRBV27; abundance: NA; len: 12; d_gene: NA; CDR3aa: CASSHMTDTQYF; CDR3nt: TGTGCCAGCAGCCACATGACAGATACGCAGTATTTT
j_gene: TRBJ2-3; v_gene: TRBV12-2; abundance: NA; len: 14; d_gene: NA; CDR3aa: CASRWGLFTDTQYF; CDR3nt: TGTGCAAGTCGCTGGGGGCTCTTCACAGATACGCAGTATTTT
j_gene: TRBJ2-3; v_gene: TRBV2; abundance: NA; len: 14; d_gene: TRBD1; CDR3aa: CASTGQGRTDTQYF; CDR3nt: TGTGCCAGCACGGGACAGGGGCGCACAGATACGCAGTATTTT
j_gene: TRBJ1-5; v_gene: TRBV10-3; abundance: NA; len: 13; d_gene: NA; CDR3aa: CAISGDSNQPQHF; CDR3nt: TGTGCCATCAGTGGCGACAGTAATCAGCCCCAGCATTTT
j_gene: TRBJ1-4; v_gene: TRBV19; abundance: NA; len: 12; d_gene: NA; CDR3aa: CASGTFNEKLFF; CDR3nt: TGTGCCAGCGGGACTTTTAATGAAAAACTGTTTTTT
j_gene: TRBJ2-1; v_gene: TRBV5-4; abundance: NA; len: 15; d_gene: TRBD2; CDR3aa: CASSLVPSGSHEQFF; CDR3nt: TGTGCCAGCAGCTTGGTTCCTAGCGGGAGTCATGAGCAGTTCTTC